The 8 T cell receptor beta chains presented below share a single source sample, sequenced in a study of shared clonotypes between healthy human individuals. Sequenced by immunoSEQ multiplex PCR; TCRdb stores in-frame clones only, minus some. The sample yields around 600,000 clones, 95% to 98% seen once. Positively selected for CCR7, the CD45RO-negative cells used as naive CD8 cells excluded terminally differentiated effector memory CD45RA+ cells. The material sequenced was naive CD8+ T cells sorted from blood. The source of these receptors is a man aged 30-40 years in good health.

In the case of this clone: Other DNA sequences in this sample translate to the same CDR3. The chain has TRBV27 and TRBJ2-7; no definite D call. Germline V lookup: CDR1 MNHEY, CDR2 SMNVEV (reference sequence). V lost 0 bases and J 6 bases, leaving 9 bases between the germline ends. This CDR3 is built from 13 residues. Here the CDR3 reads CASSLSRSGEQYF. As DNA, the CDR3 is TGTGCCAGCAGTTTATCGCGGAGTGGCGAGCAGTACTTC.

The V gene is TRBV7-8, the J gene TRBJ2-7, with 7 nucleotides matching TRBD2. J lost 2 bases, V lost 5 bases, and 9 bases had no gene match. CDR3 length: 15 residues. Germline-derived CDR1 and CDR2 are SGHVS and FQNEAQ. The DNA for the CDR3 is TGTGCCAGCAGCCTCCGGACGGGAGGAACCTACGAGCAGTACTTC. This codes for CASSLRTGGTYEQYF.

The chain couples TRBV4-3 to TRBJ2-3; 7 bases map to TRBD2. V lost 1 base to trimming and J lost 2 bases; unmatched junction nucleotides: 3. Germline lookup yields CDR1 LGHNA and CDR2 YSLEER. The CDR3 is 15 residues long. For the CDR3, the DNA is TGCGCCAGCAGCCAAGGGGGAGGGAACACAGATACGCAGTATTTT. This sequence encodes CASSQGGGNTDTQYF.

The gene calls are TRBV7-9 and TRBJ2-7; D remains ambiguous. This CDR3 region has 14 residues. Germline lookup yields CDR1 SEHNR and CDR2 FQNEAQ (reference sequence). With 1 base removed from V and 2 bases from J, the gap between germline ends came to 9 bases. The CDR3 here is CASSLENDPYEQYF. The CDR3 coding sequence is TGTGCCAGCAGCTTAGAGAATGATCCCTACGAGCAGTACTTC. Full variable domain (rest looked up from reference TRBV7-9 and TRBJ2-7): DTGVSQNPRHKITKRGQNVTFRCDPISEHNRLYWYRQTLGQGPEFLTYFQNEAQLEKSRLLSDRFSAERPKGSFSTLEIQRTEQGDSAMYLCASSLENDPYEQYFGPGTRLTVT.

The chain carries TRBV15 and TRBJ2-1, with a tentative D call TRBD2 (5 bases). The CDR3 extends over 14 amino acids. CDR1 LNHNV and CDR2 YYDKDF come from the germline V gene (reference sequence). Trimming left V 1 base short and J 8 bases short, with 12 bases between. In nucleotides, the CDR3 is TGTGCCACCAGCAGAGCGGACTTTTGGGATGAGCAGTTCTTC. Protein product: CATSRADFWDEQFF.

The CDR3 here is CSVQGWTEKVTQETQYF. Written as DNA, the CDR3 is TGCAGCGTTCAGGGTTGGACAGAAAAAGTGACACAAGAGACCCAGTACTTC. The genes are TRBV29-1 and TRBJ2-5; D possibly corresponds to TRBD1 (6 bases). Trimming left V 5 bases short and J 2 bases short, with 24 bases between. The CDR3 contains 17 residues. Germline-derived CDR1 and CDR2 are SQVTM and ANQGSEA. The whole variable domain, filled in from reference TRBV29-1 and TRBJ2-5, reads SAVISQKPSRDICQRGTSLTIQCQVDSQVTMMFWYRQQPGQSLTLIATANQGSEATYESGFVIDKFPISRPNLTFSTLTVSNMSPEDSSIYLCSVQGWTEKVTQETQYFGPGTRLLVL.

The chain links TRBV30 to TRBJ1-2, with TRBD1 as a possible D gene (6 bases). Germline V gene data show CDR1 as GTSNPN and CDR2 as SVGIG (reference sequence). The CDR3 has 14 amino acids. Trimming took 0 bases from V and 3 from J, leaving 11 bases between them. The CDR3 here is CAWSVGAGDYGYTF. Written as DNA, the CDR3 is TGTGCCTGGAGTGTCGGGGCAGGGGACTATGGCTACACCTTC.

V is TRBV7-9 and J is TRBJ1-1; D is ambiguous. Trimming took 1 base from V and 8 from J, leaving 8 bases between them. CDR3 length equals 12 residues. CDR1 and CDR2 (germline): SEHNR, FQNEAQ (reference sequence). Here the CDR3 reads CASSLDPREAFF. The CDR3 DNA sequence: TGTGCCAGCAGCTTAGACCCGCGAGAAGCTTTCTTT.